The entry below gives a single TCR beta chain sequence along with its context. What this receptor recognizes is not known. One base away there is no much larger clone; base qualities are not given. The sample comes from a study of T-cell memory formation after mild COVID-19 (dated by TCRdb to about 2021). For context, the study as a whole: TCR sequence clusters from the two donors were found to be largely donor specific. T-cell clones expanding and contracting after mild COVID-19 in two donors were tracked by longitudinal TCRalpha and TCRbeta repertoire sequencing. Two young, previously healthy adult volunteers made up the cohort, one male and one female. Results and caveats for the whole study, not just this receptor: Some responding clones were detected in pre-infection memory, suggesting pre-existing cross-reactive memory T cells joined the SARS-CoV-2 response. The study covered only a couple of mild cases, and larger cohorts including severe cases with pre-infection samples were considered necessary. Contracting CD4+ clones turned up mainly in the CM and EM memory subsets, whereas EMRA was where CD8+ clones were enriched. Clones contracting from day 15 to 85 had balanced CD4/CD8 phenotypes, while a second wave expanding from day 15 to 37 was biased towards CD4+. Whether the second-wave clones peaking on day 37 were SARS-CoV-2 specific was not confirmed.

PBMCs were isolated by Ficoll-Paque density gradient centrifugation. The sequencing machine was an Illumina NovaSeq 6000. TCRalpha and TCRbeta cDNA libraries were constructed by 5'RACE with constant-segment primers, with sample barcodes and unique molecular identifiers being introduced. Trizol reagent was used to extract RNA from every sample. Libraries were amplified in two PCR steps, with a second sample barcode and Illumina TruSeq adapters added in the second step. Sequencing of libraries was performed on an Illumina NovaSeq with 2 x 150 bp paired-end reads. In the original analysis: With migec v1.2.7, reads were demultiplexed and then collapsed into UMI-guided consensus sequences. Using mixcr v2.1.11, the UMI consensuses were aligned to TRA and TRB V and J templates and assembled into clonotypes. Expanded or contracted clonotypes were those called significant by both edgeR and NoisET, with noise models trained on biological replicates. For edgeR calls, a false discovery rate-adjusted p below 0.01 and a log2 fold-change threshold of 1 were applied. As an exploratory analysis of dynamics, max-normalized trajectories of the 1000 most abundant clonotypes were examined by PCA with hierarchical clustering. Each responding clone was given a CD4 or CD8 phenotype based on the CD4+ and CD8+ repertoires, which had been sequenced separately. TCRdb itself trimmed the public reads at Q25 with fastp, ran MiXCR and retained productive beta chains. Each CDR3 protein gets just one entry, which takes the most common genes and DNA from the rows behind it. What appears here as the V and J calls and clone size reflects TCRdb's work, not the paper's. The sample table lists 45,000 to 65,000 distinct CDR3 sequences, over 8.5% of them with a count of one. Of the sample, over 9.5% is held by the ten largest clones.

This TCR came from an adult woman who had mild COVID-19 (a few samples of this study predate the infection). The sample titles of this study are shuffled in the database, so cell type and time point are left out; the donor was told from shared clones. Sample: PBMCs or a T cell subset sorted from them (not recorded which).

The DNA sequence is TGCGCCAGCAGCCACAACAGGGGGCGAGGGAACACTGAAGCTTTCTTT. Translation gives CASSHNRGRGNTEAFF. The chain uses TRBV4-1 and TRBJ1-1, with 9 bases aligning to TRBD1. From the cysteine up to the phenylalanine, the CDR3 has a length of 16 residues. Of all the DNA, just the CDR3 is kept, 48 bases in frame from base 1. CDR1 and CDR2 (MGHRA, YSYEKL) derive from the germline V gene. Here V drops 3 bases and J drops 1 base, and the junction holds 6 bases not matched to any gene.